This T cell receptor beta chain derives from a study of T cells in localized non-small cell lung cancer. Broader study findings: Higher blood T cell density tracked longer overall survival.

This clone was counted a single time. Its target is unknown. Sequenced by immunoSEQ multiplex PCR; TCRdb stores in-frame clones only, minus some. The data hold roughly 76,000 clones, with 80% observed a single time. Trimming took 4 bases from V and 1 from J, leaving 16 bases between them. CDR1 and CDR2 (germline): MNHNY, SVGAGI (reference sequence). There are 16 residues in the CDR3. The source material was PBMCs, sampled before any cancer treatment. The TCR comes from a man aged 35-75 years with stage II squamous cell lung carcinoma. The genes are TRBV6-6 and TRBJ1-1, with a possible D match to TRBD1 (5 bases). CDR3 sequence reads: CASSFLGARTNTEAFF. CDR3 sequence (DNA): TGTGCCAGCAGTTTCCTAGGGGCACGTACGAACACTGAAGCTTTCTTT.